Each of the 23 T cell receptor beta chains below was sequenced from the same sample in a study of blood T cell repertoires in COVID-19. Produced via immunoSEQ multiplex PCR; TCRdb's table is partial and in-frame only. The table lists 40,000 to 50,000 clones, around 81% of them singletons. The specimen was peripheral blood. Receptors were obtained from a man aged 40-50 years with active or convalescent COVID-19.

The chain carries TRBV6-5 and TRBJ1-5; D remains unclear. CDR1 and CDR2 (germline): MNHEY, SVGAGI. The CDR3 has 13 amino acids. The V end was cut by 2 bases, the J end by 5 bases, with 7 bases between. The CDR3 region has the DNA TGTGCCAGCAGTTACAGGGAGGATCAGCCCCAGCATTTT. Its protein is CASSYREDQPQHF.

The genes are TRBV2 and TRBJ1-1; 10 positions agree with TRBD1. V gave up 6 bases and J gave up 10 bases; unmatched junction bases: 8. CDR1 is SNHLY and CDR2 is FYNNEI in the germline V gene. The CDR3 length is 13 residues. The CDR3 DNA reads as TGTGCCAGCAGGGCAAGCGACAGGGGGCGAGCTTTCTTT. Amino acids: CASRASDRGRAFF. Full variable domain (rest looked up from reference TRBV2 and TRBJ1-1): EPEVTQTPSHQVTQMGQEVILRCVPISNHLYFYWYRQILGQKVEFLVSFYNNEISEKSEIFDDQFSVERPDGSNFTLKIRSTKLEDSAMYFCASRASDRGRAFFGQGTRLTVV.

This clone was observed a single time. V gene TRBV18 combines with J gene TRBJ1-3; D gene uncertain. Germline values: CDR1 KGHSH, CDR2 LQKENI. The CDR3 runs to 16 residues. V dropped 2 bases and J dropped 2 bases, with 13 bases sitting between them. For the CDR3, the DNA is TGTGCCAGCTCACCAACGGAGCTAACTACTGGAAACACCATATATTTT. This encodes CASSPTELTTGNTIYF.

The chain recombines TRBV3-1 (or the pseudogene TRBV3-2) with TRBJ2-7, with TRBD2 as a possible D gene (6 bases). The CDR3 length is 14 residues. With 4 bases removed from V and 3 bases from J, the gap between germline ends came to 13 bases. Germline CDR1 is LGHDT and CDR2 is YNNKEL (reference sequence). The CDR3 reads CASSPLRRVYEQYF. The CDR3 DNA reads as TGTGCCAGCAGCCCATTGCGGAGGGTCTACGAGCAGTACTTC.

This chain connects TRBV7-8 to TRBJ1-2; 7 bases fit TRBD1. J was trimmed by 6 bases and V by 4 bases; bases with no gene match: 5. There are 13 residues in the CDR3. Germline V gives CDR1 SGHVS, CDR2 FQNEAQ. CDR3 DNA: TGTGCCAGCAGCTCTGACAGGGACAATGGCTACACCTTC. Translated, it gives CASSSDRDNGYTF. Using reference TRBV7-8 and TRBJ1-2 for the parts outside the CDR3, the full variable domain is GAGVSQSPRYKVAKRGQDVALRCDPISGHVSLFWYQQALGQGPEFLTYFQNEAQLDKSGLPSDRFFAERPEGSVSTLKIQRTQQEDSAVYLCASSSDRDNGYTFGSGTRLTVV.

A single count supports this clone. The chain uses TRBV9 and TRBJ2-5, with 8 bases fitting TRBD2. The J segment lost 2 bases and the V segment lost 0 bases, leaving 6 bases of the junction unmatched. Germline V gene lookup returns CDR1 SGDLS and CDR2 YYNGEE. This CDR3 has 16 amino acids. The CDR3 protein is CASSVVGSGTQETQYF. In DNA form, the CDR3 reads TGTGCCAGCAGCGTAGTTGGTAGCGGGACACAAGAGACCCAGTACTTC.

The genes are TRBV7-9 and TRBJ1-3; no firm D call. The CDR3 runs 13 residues. Trimming removed 3 bases from V and 2 bases from J, with 5 bases in between. Per the germline V gene, CDR1 is SEHNR and CDR2 is FQNEAQ (reference sequence). The CDR3 here is CASSLTTGNTIYF. DNA for the CDR3: TGTGCCAGCAGCTTGACAACTGGAAACACCATATATTTT.

The chain is built from TRBV6-6 and TRBJ2-7; D is unresolved. The CDR3 has 14 residues. Germline V gene sequence: CDR1 MNHNY, CDR2 SVGAGI (reference sequence). The V end lost 1 base, the J end lost 2 bases, and 9 bases lay between the germline ends. The CDR3, as DNA: TGTGCCAGCAGTTACTGGTTAGGAGCCTACGAGCAGTACTTC. As protein: CASSYWLGAYEQYF.

The gene calls are TRBV7-3 and TRBJ2-7; D is undetermined. Germline assignment: CDR1 SGHTA and CDR2 FQGTGA. V lost 1 base to trimming and J lost 3 bases, with 13 bases between them. The CDR3 covers 15 residues. CDR3 loop: CASSLMQITNYEQYF. CDR3 sequence (DNA): TGTGCCAGCAGCTTAATGCAGATAACTAACTACGAGCAGTACTTC.

This chain links TRBV12-3 or TRBV12-4 with TRBJ1-1, with D perhaps TRBD1 (6 bases). CDR3 length equals 13 residues. Trimming left V 3 bases short and J 2 bases short, with 7 bases between. Written as DNA, the CDR3 is TGTGCCAGCAGTTTGGGGGCCAACACTGAAGCTTTCTTT. Its translation is CASSLGANTEAFF.

The rearrangement links TRBV7-9 to TRBJ2-5; D not certain. Germline V gene data show CDR1 as SEHNR and CDR2 as FQNEAQ (reference sequence). Between the trimmed V and J ends, which lost 5 bases and 4 bases, there was a span of 11 bases. CDR3 size: 13 residues. The CDR3 reads CASSPPSAETQYF. The CDR3 DNA reads as TGTGCCAGCAGCCCGCCAAGCGCAGAGACCCAGTACTTC. The variable domain in full, with the rest retrieved from reference TRBV7-9 and TRBJ2-5, is DTGVSQNPRHKITKRGQNVTFRCDPISEHNRLYWYRQTLGQGPEFLTYFQNEAQLEKSRLLSDRFSAERPKGSFSTLEIQRTEQGDSAMYLCASSPPSAETQYFGPGTRLLVL.

This rearrangement joins TRBV11-2 to TRBJ2-7, with D maybe TRBD2 (8 bases). Per the germline V gene, CDR1 is SGHAT and CDR2 is FQNNGV. V was shortened by 6 bases and J by 6 bases, with 21 bases between the two germline ends. The CDR3 extends over 15 amino acids. The CDR3 spells CASRSGGRGVAEQYF. In DNA form, the CDR3 reads TGTGCCAGCAGATCAGGGGGGCGGGGGGTGGCCGAGCAGTACTTC.

The chain couples TRBV4-3 to TRBJ1-2; TRBD1 matches at 10 bases. The CDR3 loop spans 18 amino acids. J was trimmed by 8 bases and V by 0 bases; bases with no gene match: 15. Germline CDR1 is LGHNA and CDR2 is YSLEER. The chain's CDR3 is CASSQDFDSGTGARGYTF. The CDR3 bases are TGCGCCAGCAGCCAAGATTTCGATAGCGGGACAGGGGCCAGGGGCTACACCTTC.

The J gene is TRBJ2-1, the V gene TRBV3-1 (or the pseudogene TRBV3-2); 11 nucleotides align to TRBD2. Trimming at V came to 7 bases and at J to 4 bases, leaving 6 bases not matched to a gene. Germline CDR1 reads LGHDT; CDR2 reads YNNKEL (reference sequence). This CDR3 spans 15 amino acids. CDR3 protein: CASTLAGGSYNEQFF. The CDR3 DNA reads TGTGCCAGCACCTTAGCGGGGGGGTCGTACAATGAGCAGTTCTTC.

The chain is built from TRBV28 and TRBJ1-5; 7 bases map to TRBD1. CDR1 MDHEN and CDR2 SYDVKM come from the germline V gene. The CDR3 extends over 16 amino acids. Germline trimming cut 5 bases from V and 0 bases from J; bases unmatched to any gene: 7. CDR3 nucleotides: TGTGCCAGCAGTCCAGGACAGGCCCCTAGCAATCAGCCCCAGCATTTT. Translation: CASSPGQAPSNQPQHF.

The gene calls are TRBV7-2 and TRBJ2-7; possible D gene TRBD1, 5 bases. V lost 6 bases and J 4 bases, leaving 16 bases between the germline ends. The CDR3 has 14 residues. Germline lookup yields CDR1 SGHTA and CDR2 FQGNSA. This chain's CDR3 is CASSTQVTSYEQYF. The CDR3 nucleotides read TGTGCCAGCAGTACACAGGTTACCTCTTACGAGCAGTACTTC.

This clone was counted a few times. The rearrangement uses TRBV9 and TRBJ2-1; 8 bases map to TRBD2. The CDR3 sequence is 15 residues long. Germline V gene data show CDR1 as SGDLS and CDR2 as YYNGEE. After removal of 0 bases from V and 3 bases from J, the junction contained 2 bases not matched to a gene. CDR3: CASSVESGGYNEQFF. The CDR3, as DNA: TGTGCCAGCAGCGTAGAAAGCGGGGGCTACAATGAGCAGTTCTTC.

V and J are TRBV19 and TRBJ2-1; D is possibly TRBD2 (5 bases). The CDR3 extends over 14 amino acids. In germline, CDR1 is LNHDA, CDR2 SQIVND (reference sequence). The V end lost 3 bases, the J end lost 7 bases, and 13 bases lay between the germline ends. The CDR3 DNA reads TGTGCCAGTAGTATTAACGAGCGAGGGAATGAGCAGTTCTTC. Translating gives CASSINERGNEQFF.

The CDR3 loop reads CASEQTGGPPYEQYF. CDR3 coding DNA: TGTGCCAGCGAGCAAACGGGGGGGCCGCCCTACGAGCAGTACTTC. V and J are TRBV2 and TRBJ2-7; 8 bases agree with TRBD2. This CDR3 comprises 15 residues. In germline, CDR1 is SNHLY, CDR2 FYNNEI. The V segment lost 8 bases and the J segment 2 bases; nucleotides outside the gene matches: 11.

This clone occurred once. This chain connects TRBV13 to TRBJ2-1; 10 nucleotides line up with TRBD2. The V segment lost 8 bases and the J segment 5 bases; nucleotides outside the gene matches: 9. CDR1 and CDR2 (germline): PRHDT, FYEKMQ (reference sequence). CDR3 length: 15 residues. The CDR3 bases are TGTGCCAGCGCTCCTCCCCTAGCGGGAGACAATGAGCAGTTCTTC. This translates into CASAPPLAGDNEQFF.

V usage is TRBV6-2 or TRBV6-3 and J usage is TRBJ2-7; 9 bases are shared with TRBD1. CDR1 is MNHEY and CDR2 is SVGEGT in the germline V gene. The CDR3 is 15 residues long. With 6 bases clipped from V and 2 bases from J, the junction kept 8 bases outside the gene matches. The CDR3 loop is CASSRGQGGAYEQYF. CDR3 bases: TGTGCCAGCAGCAGGGGACAGGGAGGCGCCTACGAGCAGTACTTC.

The chain couples TRBV11-2 to TRBJ2-2; a weak D match, TRBD2 (6 bases). Germline CDR1 SGHAT, CDR2 FQNNGV. This CDR3 contains 14 residues. V lost 3 bases to trimming and J lost 8 bases, with 13 bases between them. The CDR3 DNA is TGTGCCAGCAGCTTCGGCGGAGGGAGGGGGGAGCTGTTTTTT. Its protein is CASSFGGGRGELFF.

The chain uses TRBV10-3 and TRBJ1-1, with 9 bases matching TRBD1. Germline-derived CDR1 and CDR2 are ENHRY and SYGVKD. Losses at the gene ends were 6 bases for V and 7 bases for J; bases not matched to a gene: 12. The length of the CDR3 is 15 residues. The CDR3 DNA reads TGTGCCATCAGCAACAAACAGGGGGCTATGGGTGAAGCTTTCTTT. Protein product: CAISNKQGAMGEAFF.